Reported below is one T cell receptor beta chain. The sample comes from a study of T cell changes during pregnancy in multiple sclerosis. Only in-frame clones appear in the TCRdb table, and some are missing; sequencing was by immunoSEQ multiplex PCR. The sample lists some 120,000 clones; 90% to 98% were seen once. Germline CDR1 and CDR2: SEHNR and FQNEAQ (reference sequence). The CDR3 runs 17 residues. V shed 0 bases and J 0 bases; nucleotides not matched to a gene: 8. This sequence was found in a female donor with multiple sclerosis, enrolled in a pregnancy study. This sample comprised peripheral blood, obtained after pregnancy. This chain uses TRBV7-9 with TRBJ2-7; 7 bases are shared with TRBD1. This chain's CDR3 is CASSLARQGLNSYEQYF. CDR3 nucleotides: TGTGCCAGCAGCTTAGCAAGACAGGGCCTTAACTCCTACGAGCAGTACTTC.